This TCR beta chain was identified during a study of T cells in tumors after PD-1 blockade. Tumor or blood genomic DNA was sequenced, with inputs of roughly 600 ng to 6,004 ng. This clone came up a few times. What it binds is unknown. Findings and caveats of the study: Approximately 43% of tumor TCR clonotypes were also found in blood. Expanded exhausted CD8+ clones after therapy were mostly novel clonotypes.

The method was immunoSEQ multiplex PCR; TCRdb's version includes in-frame clones alone and lacks a portion of them. This sample carries 1,500 or so clones, roughly 70% of them seen once, and the ten largest clones take 15% to 20%. The CDR3 totals 18 residues. V lost 4 bases, J lost 0 bases, and 9 bases stayed unmatched. Germline V CDR1 and CDR2: SEHNR, FQNEAQ (reference sequence). The sequence derives from a human donor with basal cell carcinoma. The input for sequencing was tumor tissue, taken before anti-PD-1 treatment. The chain has TRBV7-9 and TRBJ1-6, with 7 bases fitting TRBD1. The CDR3 DNA sequence: TGTGCCAGCAGCTCCCCGCGACAGGGCAGCTCCTATAATTCACCCCTCCACTTT. Its protein is CASSSPRQGSSYNSPLHF.